The 26 T cell receptor beta chains below were found in one sample sequenced in a study of spatial heterogeneity in lung cancer. TCRdb re-called the 5' RACE reads with MiXCR, one entry per CDR3 protein. The sample has around 10,000 distinct CDR3 sequences, approximately 3.6% seen once. Time point described: blood taken at disease recurrence. Researchers sequenced whole RNA taken from tumor, nontumor lung or frozen PBMC without sorting. The source material was PBMCs, sampled at recurrence. The receptors come from a female donor with early-stage non-small cell lung cancer.

This clonotype is categorized as medium-sized (0.01 to 0.1%). Little can be read into the size of this beta chain, an off-target read in a library designed for alpha chains. The chain recombines TRBV27 with TRBJ1-1; no reliable D call. The germline gives CDR1 MNHEY, CDR2 SMNVEV (reference sequence). This CDR3 has 15 amino acids. V shed 3 bases and J shed 0 bases, with 11 bases lying between them. The CDR3 DNA is TGTGCCAGCAGTTTTAATGAGGACCTGAACACTGAAGCTTTCTTT. Residues: CASSFNEDLNTEAFF.

Ten or more counts support this clonotype. This beta chain appears as a stray read in a library generated for alpha chains; its size is not informative. The V gene is TRBV15, the J gene TRBJ2-5; 7 bases are a match to TRBD2. The CDR3 covers 15 residues. The junction had 7 bases not matched to a gene; V was cut back by 1 base and J by 5 bases. Germline V gives CDR1 LNHNV, CDR2 YYDKDF (reference sequence). The CDR3 loop reads CATSRVRREGETQYF. DNA for the CDR3: TGTGCCACCAGCAGAGTACGGAGGGAGGGGGAGACCCAGTACTTC.

This clonotype came up many times. This beta chain represents an off-target read in a library built for alpha chains; its size is of limited meaning. This chain connects TRBV21-1 to TRBJ2-3; no DNA check was done on the table's D call, TRBD2. TRBV21-1 has pseudogene status. The CDR3 is 15 amino acids. The CDR3 DNA is TGTGCCAGCACCAGCAGGAGGGATCTATCAGATACGCAGTATTTT. Its translation is CASTSRRDLSDTQYF.

This clonotype was detected ten times or more. Within a library made for alpha chains, this beta chain is off target, and its count is uninformative. This sequence joins TRBV7-9 and TRBJ2-5, with 9 bases aligning to TRBD2. There are 16 residues in the CDR3. CDR1 is SEHNR and CDR2 is FQNEAQ in the germline V gene (reference sequence). Trimming removed 2 bases from V and 0 bases from J; junction bases left unmatched: 4. The CDR3 spells CASSLPAGGYQETQYF. The CDR3 DNA follows: TGTGCCAGCAGCTTACCGGCGGGGGGGTACCAAGAGACCCAGTACTTC. The complete variable domain, with remaining parts taken from reference TRBV7-9 and TRBJ2-5, reads DTGVSQNPRHKITKRGQNVTFRCDPISEHNRLYWYRQTLGQGPEFLTYFQNEAQLEKSRLLSDRFSAERPKGSFSTLEIQRTEQGDSAMYLCASSLPAGGYQETQYFGPGTRLLVL.

This clonotype qualifies as medium-sized. This beta chain slipped into a library made for alpha chains as a stray read, so its size is not meaningful. This chain connects TRBV7-9 to TRBJ1-2; tentatively, D is TRBD1 (5 bases). The CDR3 consists of 14 residues. V was shortened by 5 bases and J by 6 bases, with 16 bases between the two germline ends. CDR1 is SEHNR, CDR2 FQNEAQ, per germline (reference sequence). The CDR3 protein is CASSLRDGTDGYTF. CDR3 DNA: TGTGCCAGCAGCCTCCGGGACGGGACGGATGGCTACACCTTC.

At least ten counts were recorded for this clonotype. The library was built for alpha chains, so this beta chain is an off-target read and its size means little. This chain links TRBV7-2 with TRBJ2-3, with D hard to call. V was clipped by 4 bases and J by 6 bases, with 8 bases between them. Germline V gives CDR1 SGHTA, CDR2 FQGNSA. This CDR3 comprises 12 residues. The CDR3 region is CASSYLWDTQYF. CDR3 nucleotide sequence: TGTGCCAGCAGCTATCTCTGGGATACGCAGTATTTT.

The table lists this clonotype with many counts. Since the library was made to target alpha chains, this beta chain is a stray read and its abundance is not meaningful. The chain has TRBV7-2 and TRBJ2-1; 9 bases are shared with TRBD2. V was pared by 5 bases and J by 10 bases, with 15 bases of the junction left unmatched. The CDR3 runs to 16 residues. The germline V gene has CDR1 SGHTA and CDR2 FQGNSA. The CDR3 here is CASSHPGRGGRGEQFF. CDR3 sequence (DNA): TGTGCCAGCAGCCACCCAGGGCGGGGGGGCCGAGGAGAGCAGTTCTTC. The whole variable domain, remainder taken from reference TRBV7-2 and TRBJ2-1, is GAGVSQSPSNKVTEKGKDVELRCDPISGHTALYWYRQSLGQGLEFLIYFQGNSAPDKSGLPSDRFSAERTGGSVSTLTIQRTQQEDSAVYLCASSHPGRGGRGEQFFGPGTRLTVL.

This clonotype was observed at least ten times. A library prepared for alpha chains yielded this beta chain as an off-target read; its size is of little meaning. This chain connects TRBV14 to TRBJ2-7; maybe TRBD1 (6 bases). The V end was cut by 5 bases, the J end by 6 bases, with 14 bases between. Germline CDR1 and CDR2: SGHDN and FVKESK. This CDR3 spans 13 amino acids. CDR3 sequence reads: CASSYTGKGEQYF. CDR3 DNA sequence: TGTGCCAGCAGCTATACAGGGAAGGGCGAGCAGTACTTC. Looking up the rest from reference TRBV14 and TRBJ2-7 gives the full variable domain: EAGVTQFPSHSVIEKGQTVTLRCDPISGHDNLYWYRRVMGKEIKFLLHFVKESKQDESGMPNNRFLAERTGGTYSTLKVQPAELEDSGVYFCASSYTGKGEQYFGPGTRLTVT.

This clonotype was observed many times. This beta chain is a stray read from a library made for alpha chains; its abundance is not meaningful. The chain joins TRBV11-3 to TRBJ2-7, with D possibly being TRBD1 (5 bases). There are 12 residues in the CDR3. Trimming took 3 bases from V and 6 from J, leaving 9 bases between them. Germline CDR1 is SGHNT and CDR2 is YENEEA. The CDR3 bases are TGTGCCAGCAGCTTTAGGGGCGCCGAGCAGTACTTC. Translation gives CASSFRGAEQYF.

By share, this clonotype counts as medium-sized. This beta chain came through as a stray read in a library set up for alpha chains, and its size says little. The chain has TRBV29-1 and TRBJ2-5; D is uncertain. The length of the CDR3 is 15 residues. Trimming stripped 2 bases from V and 5 bases from J, with 18 bases between. Germline CDR1 SQVTM, CDR2 ANQGSEA. CDR3 loop: CSVEFGYAPRETQYF. The CDR3 nucleotides read TGCAGCGTTGAATTCGGCTACGCGCCCCGGGAGACCCAGTACTTC.

This clonotype was recorded many times. This beta chain is a stray read from a library made for alpha chains; its abundance is not meaningful. The gene calls are TRBV21-1 and TRBJ2-7; the table's D call, TRBD1, was not checked against the DNA. TRBV21-1 is a pseudogene locus. This CDR3 contains 17 residues. CDR3 region: CASSKGLRGRGSSEQYF. The CDR3 DNA sequence: TGTGCCAGCAGCAAAGGATTAAGGGGACGTGGAAGCTCCGAGCAGTACTTC.

In this sample, this clonotype is medium-sized. A library made for alpha chains picked up this beta chain off target, so its size means little. The chain couples TRBV7-6 to TRBJ2-1, with D tentatively TRBD2 (6 bases). This CDR3 has 16 residues. V was clipped by 2 bases and J by 0 bases, with 11 bases between them. Germline V gives CDR1 SGHVS, CDR2 FNYEAQ. The CDR3 bases are TGTGCCAGCAGCTTAAGGCAGACTAGCTCCTACAATGAGCAGTTCTTC. It yields the protein CASSLRQTSSYNEQFF.

This clonotype was seen ten or more times. This beta chain is an unintended read in a library built for alpha chains; its size means little. The chain couples TRBV29-1 to TRBJ2-3, with 10 positions matching TRBD1. CDR1 is SQVTM, CDR2 ANQGSEA, per germline. There are 15 residues in the CDR3. Trimming took 2 bases from V and 2 from J; bases not matched to a gene: 4. The CDR3 DNA sequence: TGCAGCGTTGAAATCGGGACAGGGGACACAGATACGCAGTATTTT. Translated: CSVEIGTGDTDTQYF.

This clonotype counts as medium-sized. This beta chain is a stray sequence in a library constructed for alpha chains; its clone size is not meaningful. The chain is built from TRBV29-1 and TRBJ1-2, with a possible D match to TRBD1 (5 bases). Per the germline V gene, CDR1 is SQVTM and CDR2 is ANQGSEA. The CDR3 is 13 residues long. V lost 3 bases and J 8 bases, leaving 16 bases between the germline ends. The CDR3 nucleotides read TGCAGCGTTGACCGGGACGCCTATCGGGGCTACACCTTC. Protein: CSVDRDAYRGYTF.

This clonotype was seen a single time. Since it is a stray read in a library aimed at alpha chains, this beta chain has a size that is not meaningful. The CDR3 loop is CASSLDRGGTEAFF. DNA for the CDR3: TGCGCCAGCAGCTTGGACAGGGGCGGAACTGAAGCTTTCTTT. The V gene is TRBV5-1, the J gene TRBJ1-1; the match to TRBD1 covers 7 bases. The CDR3 sequence is 14 residues long. J lost 5 bases, V lost 0 bases, and 4 bases had no gene match. Germline V lookup: CDR1 SGHRS, CDR2 YFSETQ.

This clonotype was picked up many times. Because this beta chain is a stray read in a library intended to capture alpha chains, its abundance should not be given much weight. The gene calls are TRBV28 and TRBJ2-2, with D possibly matching TRBD2 (5 bases). Germline V gene lookup returns CDR1 MDHEN and CDR2 SYDVKM. This CDR3 is 14 amino acids long. Trimming stripped 3 bases from V and 2 bases from J, with 7 bases between. CDR3 coding DNA: TGTGCCAGCAGTTTCGGGGAAAACACCGGGGAGCTGTTTTTT. This translates into CASSFGENTGELFF.

Of note for this clonotype: This beta chain is an off-target read within a library intended for alpha chains, so its frequency means little. This sequence joins TRBV18 and TRBJ2-2; the D gene is possibly TRBD1 (5 bases). The CDR3 runs to 14 residues. The germline gives CDR1 KGHSH, CDR2 LQKENI. V was shortened by 5 bases and J by 1 base, with 8 bases between the two germline ends. The CDR3 nucleotides are TGTGCCAGCTCAGAAGGACAGAACACCGGGGAGCTGTTTTTT. It yields the protein CASSEGQNTGELFF.

This clonotype appeared many times. As an off-target read in a library built for alpha chains, this beta chain has a frequency of little significance. The chain carries TRBV20-1 and TRBJ1-5; D is possibly TRBD1 (5 bases). This CDR3 is built from 14 residues. Germline lookup yields CDR1 DFQATT and CDR2 SNEGSKA (reference sequence). Trimming removed 3 bases from V and 5 bases from J, with 14 bases in between. The CDR3 bases are TGCAGTGCTAGTTCCGACAGCGGGCATCAGCCCCAGCATTTT. Protein: CSASSDSGHQPQHF.

In its sample, this clonotype ranks as medium-sized (0.01 to 0.1%). A library prepared for alpha chains yielded this beta chain as an off-target read; its size is of little meaning. The chain employs TRBV29-1 and TRBJ2-2; D unclear. The CDR3 is 11 amino acids. CDR1 is SQVTM, CDR2 ANQGSEA, per germline. The CDR3 region is CSFRVAGELFF. CDR3 sequence (DNA): TGCAGTTTCCGTGTAGCCGGGGAGCTGTTTTTT.

A word on this clonotype: A library made for alpha chains picked up this beta chain off target, so its size means little. CDR3 nucleotides: TGTGCCAGCGGAAGAGGGACAGGGGCGACCGGGGAGCTGTTTTTT. This codes for CASGRGTGATGELFF. The chain employs TRBV6-2 or TRBV6-3 and TRBJ2-2, with 10 bases fitting TRBD1. CDR1 and CDR2 from the germline V gene are MNHEY and SVGEGT. This CDR3 is 15 amino acids long. J lost 5 bases, V lost 8 bases, and 8 bases had no gene match.

Many counts were recorded for this clonotype. A library prepared for alpha chains yielded this beta chain as an off-target read; its size is of little meaning. The chain links TRBV12-3 or TRBV12-4 to TRBJ2-7; 8 bases are shared with TRBD1. V lost 5 bases and J lost 2; bases outside the gene matches: 8. CDR3 length: 15 amino acids. CDR3 sequence (DNA): TGTGCCAGCAGTCTAATGGGACAGGCTGCCTACGAGCAGTACTTC. It translates to CASSLMGQAAYEQYF.

Many counts were recorded for this clonotype. Little can be read into the size of this beta chain, an off-target read in a library designed for alpha chains. The genes are TRBV7-3 and TRBJ1-1; D gene unclear. The V end lost 0 bases, the J end lost 5 bases, and 7 bases lay between the germline ends. CDR3 length equals 13 residues. CDR1 and CDR2 (germline): SGHTA, FQGTGA. The CDR3 loop reads CASSLTLGTEAFF. CDR3 DNA sequence: TGTGCCAGCAGCTTAACGTTGGGGACTGAAGCTTTCTTT.

This clonotype has ten or more counts. Because this beta chain is a stray read in a library intended to capture alpha chains, its abundance should not be given much weight. The chain is built from TRBV7-9 and TRBJ2-3; 9 bases agree with TRBD2. V lost 5 bases, J lost 6 bases, and 6 bases stayed unmatched. CDR1 and CDR2 from the germline V gene are SEHNR and FQNEAQ (reference sequence). The CDR3 length is 14 residues. The CDR3 DNA follows: TGTGCCAGCAGCCGACTAGCGGCGTTGGATACGCAGTATTTT. Translating it yields CASSRLAALDTQYF.

In its sample, this clonotype was seen many times. As an off-target read in a library built for alpha chains, this beta chain has a frequency of little significance. The chain joins TRBV14 to TRBJ2-2; 7 bases are shared with TRBD2. The junction had 3 bases not matched to a gene; V was cut back by 0 bases and J by 2 bases. CDR3 length equals 16 residues. Germline V gene sequence: CDR1 SGHDN, CDR2 FVKESK. This chain's CDR3 is CASSQDGLENTGELFF. CDR3 nucleotides: TGTGCCAGCAGCCAAGATGGACTAGAAAACACCGGGGAGCTGTTTTTT.

This clonotype was observed a single time. The library was built for alpha chains, so this beta chain is an off-target read and its size means little. The chain is built from TRBV29-1 and TRBJ1-2, with 7 positions matching TRBD1. The CDR3 has 12 amino acids. Germline CDR1 is SQVTM and CDR2 is ANQGSEA. With 7 bases clipped from V and 0 bases from J, the junction kept 2 bases outside the gene matches. The CDR3 is CSGRGTNYGYTF. CDR3 coding DNA: TGCAGCGGCAGGGGGACTAACTATGGCTACACCTTC.

This clonotype appeared many times. As an off-target read in a library built for alpha chains, this beta chain has a frequency of little significance. V and J are TRBV6-2 or TRBV6-3 and TRBJ2-7, with D unclear. The CDR3 length is 14 residues. V was clipped by 4 bases and J by 6 bases, with 16 bases between them. Germline loops: CDR1 MNHEY, CDR2 SVGEGT. In DNA, the CDR3 is TGTGCCAGCAGTTCCACCAGGAAGGTGGGCGAGCAGTACTTC. This sequence encodes CASSSTRKVGEQYF.